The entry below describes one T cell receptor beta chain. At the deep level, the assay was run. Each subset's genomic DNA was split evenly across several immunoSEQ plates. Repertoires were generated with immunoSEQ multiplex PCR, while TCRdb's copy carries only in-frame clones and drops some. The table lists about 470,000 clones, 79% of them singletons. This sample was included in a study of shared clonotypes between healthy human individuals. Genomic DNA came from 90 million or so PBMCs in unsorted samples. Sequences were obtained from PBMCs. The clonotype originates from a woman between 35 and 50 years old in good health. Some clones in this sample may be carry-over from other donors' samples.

The CDR3 protein is CASSFSYGELFF. The CDR3 nucleotides are TGTGCCAGCAGCTTTTCGTATGGGGAGCTGTTTTTT. This chain joins TRBV7-2 and TRBJ2-2; D gene uncertain. Per germline, CDR1 SGHTA and CDR2 FQGNSA. The CDR3 sequence is 12 residues long. V was clipped by 3 bases and J by 8 bases, with 7 bases between them.